The 20 T cell receptor beta chains in this list originate from one sample, sequenced in a study of blood T cell repertoires in COVID-19. The protocol was immunoSEQ multiplex PCR, while the TCRdb copy is restricted to in-frame clones and leaves out a portion. The sample shows tens of thousands of clones, roughly 91% of them seen only once. The sample was peripheral blood. These receptors came from a woman aged 80 or older with active or convalescent COVID-19.

This chain uses TRBV7-2 with TRBJ2-1, with a possible D match to TRBD2 (7 bases). The CDR3 is 15 residues long. Per the germline V gene, CDR1 is SGHTA and CDR2 is FQGNSA. V was trimmed by 1 base and J by 8 bases, leaving 15 bases between them. The CDR3 region has the DNA TGTGCCAGCAGCTTAGATGGGGGGGGCCTGGATGAGCAGTTCTTC. It translates to CASSLDGGGLDEQFF.

The V and J genes are TRBV7-9 and TRBJ2-2, with D perhaps TRBD1 (5 bases). The CDR3 length is 16 residues. The germline V gene encodes CDR1 SEHNR and CDR2 FQNEAQ (reference sequence). V lost 0 bases and J 0 bases, leaving 8 bases between the germline ends. The CDR3 coding sequence is TGTGCCAGCAGCTTAGCTGTCAGGGCGAACACCGGGGAGCTGTTTTTT. The encoded protein is CASSLAVRANTGELFF.

This chain links TRBV6-5 with TRBJ2-2; D is perhaps TRBD1 (5 bases). The CDR3 covers 15 residues. From germline, CDR1 is MNHEY and CDR2 SVGAGI. Between the trimmed V and J ends, which lost 4 bases and 0 bases, there was a span of 9 bases. The CDR3 DNA is TGTGCCAGCAGTTTACAGGCCGCGAACACCGGGGAGCTGTTTTTT. This codes for CASSLQAANTGELFF.

This chain connects TRBV5-1 to TRBJ1-4, with D perhaps matching TRBD1 (6 bases). This CDR3 region has 17 residues. Trimming cost V 0 bases and J 1 base, with 13 bases left between them. Germline V gene lookup returns CDR1 SGHRS and CDR2 YFSETQ. In DNA form, the CDR3 reads TGCGCCAGCAGCTTGGGGCACAGGGCTGGAACTAATGAAAAACTGTTTTTT. Protein product: CASSLGHRAGTNEKLFF.

The V and J genes are TRBV28 and TRBJ1-3; TRBD1 agrees at 11 bases. This CDR3 has 17 amino acids. V trimming: 10 bases; J trimming: 4 bases; junction bases outside the gene matches: 15. From germline, CDR1 is MDHEN and CDR2 SYDVKM. The CDR3: CATEPGQGVASGNTIYF. The DNA of the CDR3 is TGTGCCACCGAGCCGGGACAGGGGGTCGCTTCGGGAAACACCATATATTTT. The variable domain in full, completed from reference TRBV28 and TRBJ1-3, reads DVKVTQSSRYLVKRTGEKVFLECVQDMDHENMFWYRQDPGLGLRLIYFSYDVKMKEKGDIPEGYSVSREKKERFSLILESASTNQTSMYLCATEPGQGVASGNTIYFGEGSWLTVV.

The V call is TRBV2, the J call TRBJ2-1; TRBD2 aligns across 9 bases. Germline V gene sequence: CDR1 SNHLY, CDR2 FYNNEI. Unmatched junction bases numbered 9, after V lost 7 bases and J lost 5 bases. The CDR3 is 15 amino acids. The CDR3 DNA follows: TGTGCCAGCATAAAGCGGGGGGACTGGGACAATGAGCAGTTCTTC. It encodes CASIKRGDWDNEQFF.

The CDR3 sequence: CASTLGGVKRDSPLHF. The CDR3 bases are TGTGCCAGCACCCTGGGGGGGGTTAAGCGAGATTCACCCCTCCACTTT. The chain recombines TRBV28 with TRBJ1-6, with a possible D match to TRBD1 (5 bases). Germline CDR1 and CDR2: MDHEN and SYDVKM. Trimming took 7 bases from V and 8 from J, leaving 21 bases between them. The CDR3 is made up of 16 amino acids.

V usage is TRBV12-3 or TRBV12-4 and J usage is TRBJ1-1; unclear D gene. Trimming took off 3 bases at V and 4 bases at J, with 6 bases between the two ends. The CDR3 sequence is 12 residues long. The CDR3 protein is CASSLEPTEAFF. The CDR3 region has the DNA TGTGCCAGCAGTTTGGAGCCCACTGAAGCTTTCTTT.

J is TRBJ1-3 and V is TRBV29-1; possible D gene TRBD1, 6 bases. Trimming cost V 8 bases and J 0 bases, with 20 bases left between them. The CDR3 contains 16 residues. The germline CDR1 and CDR2 sequences are SQVTM and ANQGSEA. The CDR3 region has the DNA TGCAGCCCGCGAAGGGGGTCCGCGTTCTCTGGAAACACCATATATTTT. The encoded protein is CSPRRGSAFSGNTIYF.

The V call is TRBV10-3, the J call TRBJ1-5; possible D gene TRBD1, 5 bases. Germline CDR1 ENHRY, CDR2 SYGVKD. There are 16 residues in the CDR3. Trimming left V 8 bases short and J 8 bases short, with 25 bases between. The DNA for the CDR3 is TGTGCCATCTCCGCGGGGGTAGATAGGGGAAGCGAGCCCCAGCATTTT. Its translation: CAISAGVDRGSEPQHF.

This chain uses TRBV3-1 (or the pseudogene TRBV3-2) with TRBJ1-4, with D unclear. Between the trimmed V and J ends, which lost 2 bases and 8 bases, there was a span of 3 bases. CDR1 is LGHDT, CDR2 YNNKEL, per germline (reference sequence). The CDR3 spans 11 residues. The CDR3 DNA is TGTGCCAGCAGCCAACGGGAAAAACTGTTTTTT. Translating gives CASSQREKLFF.

The gene calls are TRBV9 and TRBJ2-2; 14 nucleotides agree with TRBD2. Germline V gene sequence: CDR1 SGDLS, CDR2 YYNGEE. Unmatched junction bases numbered 5, after V lost 4 bases and J lost 0 bases. The length of the CDR3 is 18 residues. CDR3 sequence reads: CASSRTSGGPSNTGELFF. As DNA, the CDR3 is TGTGCCAGCAGCAGGACTAGCGGGGGGCCTTCGAACACCGGGGAGCTGTTTTTT. Full variable domain (outside the CDR3, taken from reference TRBV9 and TRBJ2-2): DSGVTQTPKHLITATGQRVTLRCSPRSGDLSVYWYQQSLDQGLQFLIQYYNGEERAKGNILERFSAQQFPDLHSELNLSSLELGDSALYFCASSRTSGGPSNTGELFFGEGSRLTVL.

The chain uses TRBV19 and TRBJ1-2; D remains ambiguous. The CDR3 contains 12 residues. CDR1 and CDR2 from the germline V gene are LNHDA and SQIVND (reference sequence). Trimming removed 5 bases at V and 3 bases at J, with 7 bases between. CDR3 loop: CASSVEYYGYTF. CDR3 nucleotides: TGTGCCAGTAGTGTGGAGTACTATGGCTACACCTTC.

The chain recombines TRBV12-3 or TRBV12-4 with TRBJ2-7, with D possibly being TRBD1 (5 bases). Trimming cost V 3 bases and J 3 bases, with 9 bases left between them. This CDR3 spans 13 amino acids. CDR3 nucleotides: TGTGCCAGCAGTTTCGGCAGGGTCTACGAGCAGTACTTC. Translated: CASSFGRVYEQYF.

The rearrangement links TRBV10-3 to TRBJ1-5; D is unresolved. Trimming took off 2 bases at V and 6 bases at J, with 11 bases between the two ends. Germline V gene lookup returns CDR1 ENHRY and CDR2 SYGVKD. The CDR3 contains 14 residues. The CDR3 is CAISEMGVGQPQHF. CDR3 DNA: TGTGCCATCAGTGAGATGGGCGTTGGTCAGCCCCAGCATTTT.

V is TRBV21-1 and J is TRBJ2-1; the table's TRBD2 call for D was not verified on the DNA. TRBV21-1 is a documented pseudogene. This CDR3 spans 15 amino acids. The CDR3 DNA is TGTGCCAGCATCGGAAGGGAACAGGACTTCATCGGGGGGATCTTC. Protein product: CASIGREQDFIGGIF.

The chain uses TRBV4-1 and TRBJ1-1, with D hard to call. The CDR3 has 17 residues. Trimming removed 4 bases from V and 5 bases from J, with 23 bases in between. Germline loops: CDR1 MGHRA, CDR2 YSYEKL. The CDR3, as DNA: TGCGCCAGCAGCCCGTTACCCCCGGGTACGGTCCCGACTGAAGCTTTCTTT. Its translation is CASSPLPPGTVPTEAFF.

The chain employs TRBV3-1 (or the pseudogene TRBV3-2) and TRBJ1-1, with 7 positions matching TRBD1. Unmatched junction bases numbered 3, after V lost 0 bases and J lost 11 bases. CDR3 length: 12 amino acids. Germline assignment: CDR1 LGHDT and CDR2 YNNKEL (reference sequence). The chain's CDR3 is CASSQDRGGAFF. The CDR3 DNA reads TGTGCCAGCAGCCAAGATCGAGGGGGCGCTTTCTTT.

The chain uses TRBV9 and TRBJ1-4, with TRBD1 identical over 7 bases. V was clipped by 1 base and J by 3 bases; unmatched bases: 9. CDR1 is SGDLS, CDR2 YYNGEE, per germline. CDR3 length: 17 amino acids. CDR3 bases: TGTGCCAGCAGCGTAAGACCACAGGGGACGCCTAATGAAAAACTGTTTTTT. This gives the protein CASSVRPQGTPNEKLFF.

V is TRBV27 and J is TRBJ2-5; TRBD1 aligns across 10 bases. Germline V gene lookup returns CDR1 MNHEY and CDR2 SMNVEV (reference sequence). This CDR3 spans 17 amino acids. Trimming at V came to 4 bases and at J to 1 base, leaving 9 bases not matched to a gene. CDR3 sequence reads: CASSSRPGQGIQETQYF. Here the CDR3 DNA reads TGTGCCAGCAGTTCCCGACCGGGACAGGGGATCCAAGAGACCCAGTACTTC.